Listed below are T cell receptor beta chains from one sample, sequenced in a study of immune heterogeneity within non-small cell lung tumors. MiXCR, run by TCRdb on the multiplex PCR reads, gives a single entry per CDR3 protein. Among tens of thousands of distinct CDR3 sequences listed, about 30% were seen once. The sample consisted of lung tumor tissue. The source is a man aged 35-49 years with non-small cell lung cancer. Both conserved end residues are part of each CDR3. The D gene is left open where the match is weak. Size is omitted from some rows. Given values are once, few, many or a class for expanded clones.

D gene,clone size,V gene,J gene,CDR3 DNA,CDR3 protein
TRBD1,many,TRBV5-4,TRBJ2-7,TGTGCCAGCAGCCCAGGGACAGGGGGCTTCTACGAGCAGTACTTC,CASSPGTGGFYEQYF
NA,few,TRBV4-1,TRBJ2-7,TGCGCCAGCAGCCAAGACTCCTTGGGCAGGACCTACGAGCAGTACTTC,CASSQDSLGRTYEQYF
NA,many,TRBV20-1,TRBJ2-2,TGCAGTGCTAGAGATCAGAGGGGGGGTACCGGGGAGCTGTTTTTT,CSARDQRGGTGELFF
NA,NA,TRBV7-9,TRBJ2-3,TGTGCCAGCAGCCCCTTGAGGTTAGGTCCCCCAGGAAGTAATACGCAGTATTTT,CASSPLRLGPPGSNTQYF
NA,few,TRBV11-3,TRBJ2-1,TGTGCCAGCAGCTTCAAAAATGAGCAGTTCTTC,CASSFKNEQFF
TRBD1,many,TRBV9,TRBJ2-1,TGTGCCAGCAGCGGCGTTACGGGACAGGGTTACAATGAGCAGTTCTTC,CASSGVTGQGYNEQFF
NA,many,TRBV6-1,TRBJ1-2,TGTGCCAGCAGCATAACAGGGAACTATGGCTACACCTTC,CASSITGNYGYTF
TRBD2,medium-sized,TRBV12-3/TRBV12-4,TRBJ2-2,TGTGCCAGCAGTCGCCACTCGACTAGCGGGAGGAACACCGGGGAGCTGTTTTTT,CASSRHSTSGRNTGELFF
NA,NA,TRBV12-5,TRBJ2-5,TGTGCTAGTGGTTTGCTGTGGGAGACCCAGTACTTC,CASGLLWETQYF
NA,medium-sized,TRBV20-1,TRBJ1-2,TGCAGTGCTAGAGCAGATGGTCAGGCGGCCTTAGGGGGCTACACCTTC,CSARADGQAALGGYTF
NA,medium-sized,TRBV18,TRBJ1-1,TGTGCCAGCTCACCACCCTTCACGGGGAACACTGAAGCTTTCTTT,CASSPPFTGNTEAFF
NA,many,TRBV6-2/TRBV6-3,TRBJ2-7,TGTGCCAGCAGACGCGACTTGAAGAGCTCCTACGAGCAGTACTTC,CASRRDLKSSYEQYF
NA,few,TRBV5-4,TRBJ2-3,TGTGCCAGCAGCTTGGGGTCGGCAGATACGCAGTATTTT,CASSLGSADTQYF
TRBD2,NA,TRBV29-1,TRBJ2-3,TGCAGCGCCCGAGGACTAGCGGGAGTCGGGGCAGATACGCAGTATTTT,CSARGLAGVGADTQYF
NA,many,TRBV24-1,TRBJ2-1,TGTGCCACCAGTGATTTACGGCGGGACTACAATGAGCAGTTCTTC,CATSDLRRDYNEQFF
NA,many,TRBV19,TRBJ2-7,TGTGCCAGTAGTATTTCTCCCGGCAGAAACTACGAGCAGTACTTC,CASSISPGRNYEQYF
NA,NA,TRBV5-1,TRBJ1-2,TGCGCCAACTCCCGTAGGAGCAGCCCGGAGGACAACTATGGCTACACCTTC,CANSRRSSPEDNYGYTF
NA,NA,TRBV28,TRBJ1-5,TGTGCCAGCAGCCACCAGGGGTCTAATCAGCCCCAGCATTTT,CASSHQGSNQPQHF
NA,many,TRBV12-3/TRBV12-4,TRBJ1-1,TGTGCCAGCAGTTTAGCGGGTCCCGAAGCTTTCTTT,CASSLAGPEAFF
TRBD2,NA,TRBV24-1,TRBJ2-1,TGTGCCACCAGTGACCCGAGCGGGAGTGCTTTCCATGAGCAGTTCTTC,CATSDPSGSAFHEQFF
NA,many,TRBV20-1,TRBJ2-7,TGCAGTGCTAGAGAGGGGGTGGGAACCACTTTAGAGCAGTACTTC,CSAREGVGTTLEQYF
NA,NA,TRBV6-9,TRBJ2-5,TGTGCCAGCAGTTCCAGGGGAGTGGAGCAAGAGACCCAGTACTTC,CASSSRGVEQETQYF
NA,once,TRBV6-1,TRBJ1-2,TGTGCCAGCAGGCTCGGGTCCAACTATAGCTACACCTTC,CASRLGSNYSYTF
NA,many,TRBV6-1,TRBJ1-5,TGTGCCAGCAGTACCCTGAGGGGGGCGGAAGATCAGCCCCAGCATTTT,CASSTLRGAEDQPQHF
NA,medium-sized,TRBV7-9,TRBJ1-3,TGTGCCAGCAGCCTGGACCGCTGGGGAACCTCTGGAAACACCATATATTTT,CASSLDRWGTSGNTIYF
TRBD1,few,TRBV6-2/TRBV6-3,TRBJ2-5,TGTGCCAGCAGTTACGTTGGGACAGGGGGCGCAGAGACCCAGTACTTC,CASSYVGTGGAETQYF
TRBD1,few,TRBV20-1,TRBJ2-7,TGCAGTGCTTTTGACAGGGCCCCCTACGAGCAGTACTTC,CSAFDRAPYEQYF
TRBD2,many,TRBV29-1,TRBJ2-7,TGCAGCGTTGGGGGACTAGCGGGAGGGCCGCGAAAAATCGAGCAGTACTTC,CSVGGLAGGPRKIEQYF
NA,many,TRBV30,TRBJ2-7,TGTGCCTGGAGTGTGAGTAGCGTAATATACGAGCAGTACTTC,CAWSVSSVIYEQYF
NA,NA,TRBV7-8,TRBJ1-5,TGTGCCAGCAGCCCTCCCTCGGGTAATCAGCCCCAGCATTTT,CASSPPSGNQPQHF
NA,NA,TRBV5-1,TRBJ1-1,TGCGCCAGCAGCTCAGCACAGGGCGTAATTGTTGAAGCTTTCTTT,CASSSAQGVIVEAFF
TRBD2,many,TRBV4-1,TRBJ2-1,TGCGCCAGCAGCCAAGAAGCCTCCCGAGCTAGCGGGGGATACAATGAGCAGTTCTTC,CASSQEASRASGGYNEQFF
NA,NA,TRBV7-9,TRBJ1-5,TGTGACAGCAGCTTAGCGCAAGGACAGCCCCAGCATTTT,CDSSLAQGQPQHF
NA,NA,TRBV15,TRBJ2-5,TGTGCCACCAGCAGGGCGGGACTGGGGCAAGAGACCCAGTACTTC,CATSRAGLGQETQYF
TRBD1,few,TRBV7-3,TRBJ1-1,TGTGCCAGCAGCTCACAGGGGCGGACTGAAGCTTTCTTT,CASSSQGRTEAFF
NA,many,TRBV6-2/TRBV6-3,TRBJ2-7,TGTGCCAGCAGTAAGAGGGGGATTGGGGCCTACGAGCAGTACTTC,CASSKRGIGAYEQYF
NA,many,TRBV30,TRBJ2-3,TGTGCCTGGAGTGGGTTGACGGAAGGGGATACGCAGTATTTT,CAWSGLTEGDTQYF
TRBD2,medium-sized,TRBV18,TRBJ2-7,TGTGCCAGCTCAGGGGAAAAAAGCGGGACGCGACCCTACGAGCAGTACTTC,CASSGEKSGTRPYEQYF
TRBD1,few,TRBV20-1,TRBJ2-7,TGCAGTGCTAGAAACCCGGGGACAGGCCGGGACTACGAGCAGTACTTC,CSARNPGTGRDYEQYF
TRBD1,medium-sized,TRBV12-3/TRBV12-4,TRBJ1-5,TGTGCCAGCAGTTTAAGACAGGGATATCAGCCCCAGCATTTT,CASSLRQGYQPQHF
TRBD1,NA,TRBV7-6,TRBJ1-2,TGTGCCAGCAGCGATCGAGCAGGGGGCGATGGCTACACCTTC,CASSDRAGGDGYTF
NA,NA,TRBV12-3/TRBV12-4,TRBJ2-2,TGTGCCAGCACTTACACCGGGGAGCTGTTTTTT,CASTYTGELFF
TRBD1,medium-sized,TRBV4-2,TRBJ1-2,TGTGCCAGCAGCCAAAACAGGGGGCCGTTAGGCTACACCTTC,CASSQNRGPLGYTF
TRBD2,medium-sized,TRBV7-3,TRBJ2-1,TGTGCCAGCAGCTCGGGGCGGGGGTCCTTCCCCCCACACAATGAGCAGTTCTTC,CASSSGRGSFPPHNEQFF
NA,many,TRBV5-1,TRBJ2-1,TGCGCCAGCAGCCCCGGGACTGAAACCCCGTTCTTC,CASSPGTETPFF
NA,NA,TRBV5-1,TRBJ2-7,TGCGCCAGCAGCTTGGCCGAGGGACCTACCTACGAGCAGTACTTC,CASSLAEGPTYEQYF
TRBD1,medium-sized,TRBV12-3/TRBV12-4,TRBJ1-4,TGTGCCAGCAGTTTAAAGCTTGGGACAGGGCTAACCTTT,CASSLKLGTGLTF
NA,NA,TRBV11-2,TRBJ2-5,TGTGCCAGCAGCTTAGATCGAGTCGCAGAAGAGACCCAGTACTTC,CASSLDRVAEETQYF
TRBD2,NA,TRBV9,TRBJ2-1,TGTGCCAGCAGCCCCCGGGTAGCGGGATTTCACGGCAATGAGCAGTTCTTC,CASSPRVAGFHGNEQFF
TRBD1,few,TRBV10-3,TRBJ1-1,TGTGCCATCAGTGAGGGGACAGTGAAAGCTTTCTTT,CAISEGTVKAFF
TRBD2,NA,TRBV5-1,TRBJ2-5,TGCGCCAGCAGCTGGGGAGGGGAGACCCAGTACTTC,CASSWGGETQYF
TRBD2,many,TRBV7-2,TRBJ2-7,TGTGCCAGCAGCTTACCCGGACTAGCCGGCTACGAGCAGTACTTC,CASSLPGLAGYEQYF
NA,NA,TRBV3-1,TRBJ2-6,TGTGCCAGCAGCCGACTCCAGAAGTCTGGGGCCAACGTCCTGACTTTC,CASSRLQKSGANVLTF
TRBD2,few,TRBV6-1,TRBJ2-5,TGTGCCAGCAGTGACCTACAGCGGGAGGGCCTCAGGGAGACCCAGTACTTC,CASSDLQREGLRETQYF